Sequencing of this TCR beta chain was carried out in a study of blood T cell repertoires in COVID-19. Original analysis: The authors estimated nucleated cell counts from reference gene primer amplification. Method: immunoSEQ multiplex PCR; TCRdb's copy keeps in-frame clones and lacks some. V and J calls plus clone size are reproduced from that table; the DNA served to infer D and trimming. The repertoire consists of approximately 300,000 clones, with about 88% occurring once and the leading ten covering approximately 10%. The length of the CDR3 is 15 residues. The receptor was isolated from a woman aged 25 to 45 with COVID-19, enrolled during active disease. This chain links TRBV21-1 with TRBJ1-4. TRBV21-1 has pseudogene status. Sequenced: peripheral blood. In nucleotides, the CDR3 is TGTGCCAGCAGCAAAGGGGGACTTTGTGTTGAAAAACTGTTTTTT. Translating gives CASSKGGLCVEKLFF.